The T cell receptor (beta chain) under discussion was sequenced for a study of cytomegalovirus exposure and HLA in healthy donors (dated by TCRdb to 2016 to 2017). About the study as a whole: According to an earlier analysis of a few hundred of the donors, roughly 180 million T cells yielded 90 million to 130 million unique TCR beta sequences and approximately 280 Gb of sequence data. The T cell repertoires of around 670 subjects were profiled by immunosequencing and related to cytomegalovirus serostatus. HLA typing covered class I and class II loci at four-digit resolution. Of the 300 to 500 genotyped donors, less than 90% were placed in the genetic ancestry cluster associated with self-reported Caucasian donors. Every repertoire in the discovery cohort had been generated on one and the same sequencing platform. Several DR-DQ haplotypes were handled as single units for association and clustering, since linkage in the cohort was strong. Rather than using new phenotypic data, the later analysis identified candidate immune exposures from TCR beta sequences and from how often those sequences occurred across donors. Donor age, sex, ethnicity and CMV serostatus were compiled together with the repertoire data. Approximately 310 gigabases of sequencing data and tens of millions of unique TCR sequences made up an early release that covered under 750 HLA-typed donors. In a later analysis, previously published TCR beta repertoires from 670 or so donors were re-analyzed and high-resolution HLA genotyping was added so that TCR occurrence patterns could be studied. Across 300 to 400 genotyped donors of the cohort, an average of roughly 200,000 unique TCR beta nucleotide sequences per donor were sequenced, and 15% to 20% of those sequences were non-productive. To predict cytomegalovirus infection status, the study combined high-throughput TCR immunosequencing, statistical association of individual TCRs with disease status, and machine learning. The aim of the study was to test whether cataloging public T cell receptors could identify signatures of past pathogen exposure. The number of typed donors differed by locus: about 629-630 for A, B, C, DRB1 and DQB1; approximately 540 for DQA1; 606 for DPA1; and 400 to 480 for DPB1. A later genetic analysis took genome-wide SNP genotypes for about three fifths of the 666 donors and used that subset as a discovery cohort. In an earlier analysis of 587 of the donors, high-throughput TCR beta sequencing was used to judge whether each TCR beta V gene segment behaved as functional or pseudogenic. A separate validation cohort of approximately 130 different subjects was used in addition to the roughly 720-subject first cohort. Beyond this particular receptor, the publication reports: Because the 87-base-pair reads could not distinguish some IMGT-functional V segments, including TRBV6-2 and TRBV6-3, those segments were excluded. A group of highly shared sequence variants was considered likely to be a technical artifact of the sequencing pipeline. Linkage disequilibrium might explain the correlated functional status among segregating V segments, but an unknown experimental factor could not be ruled out. The study listed approximately 150 TCR beta chains as associated with cytomegalovirus. A later analysis found that TCR association rates varied across HLA loci, with DRB1 alleles showing the most associated TCRs and HLA-C alleles the fewest. The only immune exposure information available for the cohort was CMV serostatus. Cytomegalovirus status was reported to be diagnosed by the classifier with high specificity and sensitivity in both the original and validation cohorts. A few of the identified cytomegalovirus-associated TCR beta chains were confirmed in vitro to be specific for cytomegalovirus antigens. In a later analysis, HLA-associated TCR beta chains showed more clonal expansion and lower generation probabilities than non-associated chains that were equally common. According to the authors, the approach could potentially be generalized to other disease states and immunological phenotypes. A later analysis associated 16,951 TCR beta sequences with specific HLA alleles at a false discovery rate of 0.05. While some public TCRs were present in many individuals, most TCR sequences turned up only very rarely across donors. Because counts were too low, approximately 18 rarely observed V segments, including chromosome 9 orphons, were excluded from the earlier analysis of 500 to 700 of the donors. The presence/absence analyses assumed that sequencing depth was roughly uniform across donors, and that assumption may not be true. A later genetic analysis associated a missense DCLRE1C variant with V-gene and J-gene trimming of TCR beta chains, and an independent cohort replicated the association. In a later genetic analysis, fewer N-insertions in productive TCRs were reported among donors in an Asian-associated ancestry cluster than the approximately 630-donor mean. Broadly in line with IMGT annotations, most TCR beta V segments showed up in productive rearrangements about 90% or about 30% of the time in an earlier analysis of around 550 of the donors. A later analysis found that most CMV-associated TCR beta chains appeared HLA-restricted, with HLA associations seemingly driven largely by CMV exposure. In this cohort, only TCR beta chains were sequenced, and detectable features were limited by the absence of alpha or paired-chain data. Strong co-occurrence of HLA alleles, especially DR and DQ, made assigning TCR associations to individual alleles difficult. A further reported finding was that TCR beta sequences accurately predicted the HLA-A and HLA-B alleles for most subjects in the first cohort. Several of the top co-occurrence clusters appeared to be linked to parvovirus B19, influenza, CMV and Epstein-Barr virus, according to a later analysis. HLA typing was unavailable for some donors at each locus, so association tests used only the typed subset.

Library construction relied on the immunoSEQ multiplex PCR assay. The multiplex PCR relied on a mix of 60 forward primers for TCR Vbeta segments and 13 reverse primers for TCR Jbeta segments. The CDR3 region of rearranged TCR beta genes was amplified from genomic DNA by a multiplex PCR assay. The Illumina HiSeq System was used to sequence the amplified TCR beta libraries as 87-base-pair reads. On the authors' methods: A later analysis counted tens of millions of unique TCR beta chains across the 666 repertoires, and around 12 million of these chains were shared by at least two donors. To remove PCR and sequencing errors, raw reads were error-corrected and collapsed into unique sequences using a nearest-neighbor algorithm that merged closely related sequences. CDR3 sequences were aligned to IMGT reference sequences to assign V, D and J gene segments. Each retained sequence needed at least a six-nucleotide match to both a V gene segment and a J gene segment. Rearrangements were classified as productive when the CDR3 lacked stop codons and remained in frame with V and J, and all other rearrangements were classified as non-productive. Following IMGT convention, CDR3 was defined as the stretch from the second conserved V-encoded cysteine up to the conserved J-encoded phenylalanine. The earlier analysis of some 580 of the donors excluded any sequence lacking an unambiguous match to a single V gene segment. In an earlier analysis of a few hundred of the donors, V segments were called functional above 56.7% productive rearrangements and were called segregating when the between-donor standard deviation exceeded 5%. A statistical classification framework was built for diagnosing cytomegalovirus status from the catalog of TCR beta chain sequences. A later analysis assigned V and J genes by comparing TCR nucleotide sequences with IMGT/GENE-DB human TR gene sequences. Using the TCRdist pipeline, a later analysis assigned CDR3 sequences along with most-parsimonious VDJ recombination scenarios. In a later analysis, each TCR beta chain was defined by its CDR3 amino acid sequence together with its V-gene family, and reads lacking a unique V-gene family were excluded. A later analysis removed over 500 highly shared, low-generation-probability nucleotide sequences to deal with suspected cross-contamination and a sequencing artifact. In a later analysis, a clonal expansion index was calculated for each public chain from normalized within-repertoire ranks of inferred template counts. A later analysis computed generation probabilities with a VDJ recombination model fitted to out-of-frame rearrangements, and checked the results against IGoR. In a later analysis, hypergeometric tests were used to score TCR-TCR, TCR-HLA and TCR-CMV co-occurrence, with a repertoire-size bias correction applied to TCR pairs. To estimate false discovery rates, a later analysis permuted the HLA or CMV assignments 20 times. A later analysis grouped co-occurring TCRs with DBSCAN, adding TCRdist sequence similarity when clustering within HLA-allele-positive subsets. Co-occurrence clustering excluded repertoires with fewer than 30,000 or more than 120,000 public chains, plus five with anomalous nucleotide sharing. Not all clones reach the TCRdb copy of this immuneACCESS table, which keeps in-frame sequences only. Checked studies attribute under half of the gap to unresolved V genes and leave the rest unexplained. V and J calls and clone size are those listed in that table; D and trimming were worked out from the DNA. The sample table holds about 180,000 clones, of which about 78% were seen once. Around 2.4% of the sample rests with the top ten.

The cohort consisted of 600 to 750 healthy bone marrow donors. All cohort members were sampled while nominally healthy, although unrecorded immune exposures were likely present. The donor tested CMV seronegative and was one of the 352 seronegative cohort members. A peripheral blood sample was collected from each donor, and TCR beta sequencing was performed on peripheral blood mononuclear cells. The Qiagen DNeasy Blood Extraction Kit was used to extract genomic DNA from the blood cell samples. V is pared back by 0 bases and J by 2 bases, with 3 bases lying between the germline termini. The CDR3 starts with the cysteine, ends with the phenylalanine, and has 13 residues. This entry keeps only the CDR3 DNA: 39 bases, framed from base 1. From a lookup of the germline V gene, CDR1 and CDR2 are MGHRA and YSYEKL. Comments on this clone: No antigen is known for it. No base quality values were provided; no much bigger clone lies one nucleotide off.

Sequencing was done on a sample of PBMCs. This receptor chain uses TRBV4-1 and TRBJ2-3; no D gene is confidently identified. This TCR came from a man aged 60 to 69 in good health and CMV-seronegative. The encoded CDR3 is CASSQDFTDTQYF. The nucleotide sequence reads as follows: TGCGCCAGCAGCCAAGACTTCACAGATACGCAGTATTTT.